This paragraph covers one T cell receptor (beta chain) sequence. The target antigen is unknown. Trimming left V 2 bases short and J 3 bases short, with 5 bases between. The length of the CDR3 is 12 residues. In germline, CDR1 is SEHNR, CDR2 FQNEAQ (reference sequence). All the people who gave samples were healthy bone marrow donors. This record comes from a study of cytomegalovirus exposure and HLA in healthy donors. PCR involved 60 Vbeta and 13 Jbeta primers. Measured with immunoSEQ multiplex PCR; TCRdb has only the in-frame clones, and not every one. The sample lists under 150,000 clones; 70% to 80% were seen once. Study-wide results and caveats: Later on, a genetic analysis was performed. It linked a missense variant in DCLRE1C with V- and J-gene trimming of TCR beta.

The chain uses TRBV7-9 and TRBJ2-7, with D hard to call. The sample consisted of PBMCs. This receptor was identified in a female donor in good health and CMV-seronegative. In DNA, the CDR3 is TGTGCCAGCAGCTTACCATTCTACGAGCAGTACTTC. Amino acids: CASSLPFYEQYF.